A selection of T cell receptor beta chains follows, all from one sample in a study of cytomegalovirus exposure and HLA in healthy donors. Measured with immunoSEQ multiplex PCR; TCRdb has only the in-frame clones, and not every one. The data contain roughly 150,000 clones, around 75% of them singletons. The specimen was PBMCs. These receptors originate from a woman in her fifties or sixties in good health and CMV-seropositive. CDR3s include the opening cysteine and the closing phenylalanine or tryptophan. D genes are given only for firm matches. The listing skips clone size in some rows; elsewhere it reads once, few, many or a size class.

>TRBJ2-2|TRBV25-1|NA|TRBD2
CASSESGGGRELFF
TGTGCCAGCAGTGAATCGGGGGGGGGCAGGGAGCTGTTTTTT
>TRBJ2-3|TRBV5-8|NA|NA
CASSPRTKADTQYF
TGTGCCAGCAGCCCTAGGACAAAGGCGGATACGCAGTATTTT
>TRBJ1-2|TRBV7-2|NA|TRBD1
CASSSLRGTYGYTF
TGTGCCAGCAGCTCGCTCAGGGGGACCTATGGCTACACCTTC
>TRBJ1-5|TRBV2|NA|NA
CASSEGNRGKPQHF
TGTGCCAGCAGTGAAGGGAATAGGGGAAAGCCCCAGCATTTT
>TRBJ2-3|TRBV5-8|NA|NA
CASSLGAGTLGTDTQYF
TGTGCCAGCAGCTTAGGGGCGGGGACCCTTGGCACAGATACGCAGTATTTT
>TRBJ1-6|TRBV5-4|once|TRBD1
CASSLDSRGKSPLHF
TGTGCCAGCAGCTTGGATTCCAGGGGGAAATCACCCCTCCACTTT
>TRBJ2-7|TRBV18|few|NA
CASSPTGTRSYEQYF
TGTGCCAGCTCACCAACCGGGACTCGCTCCTACGAGCAGTACTTC
>TRBJ2-2|TRBV10-3|NA|TRBD2
CAISGSGGLYTGELFF
TGTGCCATCAGTGGTTCGGGGGGGCTATACACCGGGGAGCTGTTTTTT
>TRBJ1-6|TRBV7-6|NA|TRBD1
CASSETTGRNSPLHF
TGTGCCAGCAGCGAAACGACAGGGAGGAATTCACCCCTCCACTTT
>TRBJ1-4|TRBV10-3|NA|NA
CAISGENNEKLFF
TGTGCCATCAGTGGGGAGAATAATGAAAAACTGTTTTTT
>TRBJ2-5|TRBV7-9|few|NA
CSSSPHWSSVDQETQYF
TGTTCCAGCAGCCCTCATTGGAGTAGCGTAGACCAAGAGACCCAGTACTTC
>TRBJ1-5|TRBV9|NA|TRBD1
CASSVEPGGGKPQHF
TGTGCCAGCAGCGTAGAACCAGGGGGCGGGAAGCCCCAGCATTTT
>TRBJ1-4|TRBV7-8|NA|TRBD1
CASSQTDRDWVEKLFF
TGTGCCAGCAGCCAGACTGACAGGGATTGGGTTGAAAAACTGTTTTTT
>TRBJ1-5|TRBV6-1|NA|TRBD1
CATRGLWQPQHF
TGTGCCACCAGGGGGCTGTGGCAGCCCCAGCATTTT
>TRBJ2-7|TRBV7-9|NA|NA
CSSSSQDSYYEQYF
TGTTCCAGCAGCTCTCAGGACTCATACTACGAGCAGTACTTC
>TRBJ2-4|TRBV2|once|TRBD1
CASQGEKNIQYF
TGTGCCAGCCAGGGGGAAAAAAACATTCAGTACTTC
>TRBJ2-5|TRBV2|NA|NA
CASSGRLVRETQYF
TGTGCCAGCAGTGGCCGACTAGTTAGGGAGACCCAGTACTTC
>TRBJ1-1|TRBV19|NA|NA
CASSIDQWNTEAFF
TGTGCCAGTAGTATAGATCAGTGGAACACTGAAGCTTTCTTT
>TRBJ1-1|TRBV2|many|NA
CASIQGFSNTEAFF
TGTGCCAGCATTCAGGGTTTCTCGAACACTGAAGCTTTCTTT
>TRBJ1-2|TRBV5-1|few|TRBD1
CASSSHRGGYTF
TGCGCCAGCAGCTCCCACAGGGGTGGCTACACCTTC
>TRBJ1-6|TRBV4-1|NA|NA
CASSQVLGGGTYNSPLHF
TGCGCCAGCAGCCAAGTCTTAGGGGGGGGGACCTATAATTCACCCCTCCACTTT
>TRBJ1-3|TRBV6-5|NA|NA
CASSYGGNSGNTIYF
TGTGCCAGCAGTTACGGCGGAAACTCTGGAAACACCATATATTTT
>TRBJ1-4|TRBV27|NA|NA
CASSSRGGRKLFF
TGTGCCAGCAGCTCTCGAGGGGGACGAAAACTGTTTTTT
>TRBJ2-7|TRBV5-6|once|NA
CASSGGGYEQYF
TGTGCCAGCAGCGGGGGCGGCTACGAGCAGTACTTC
>TRBJ2-2|TRBV7-3|NA|TRBD2
CASSLNPIAGNTGELFF
TGTGCCAGCAGCTTAAACCCAATAGCGGGGAACACCGGGGAGCTGTTTTTT
>TRBJ2-7|TRBV19|NA|TRBD1
CASSAPGRGREQYF
TGTGCCAGTAGCGCACCGGGCAGGGGGCGCGAGCAGTACTTC
>TRBJ2-5|TRBV5-6|NA|TRBD1
CASSWRGQGRETQYF
TGTGCCAGCAGCTGGAGGGGACAGGGACGGGAGACCCAGTACTTC
>TRBJ1-1|TRBV6-1|NA|TRBD1
CASSEGTGNTEAFF
TGTGCCAGCAGTGAAGGGACAGGGAACACTGAAGCTTTCTTT
>TRBJ1-6|TRBV10-3|NA|NA
CAISESQDSPLHF
TGTGCCATCAGTGAGTCGCAGGATTCACCCCTCCACTTT
>TRBJ1-2|TRBV30|NA|NA
CAWSVLLTGGYGYTF
TGTGCCTGGAGTGTTCTTCTCACTGGAGGCTATGGCTACACCTTC
>TRBJ2-5|TRBV13|NA|NA
CASSRTGPQETQYF
TGTGCCAGCAGCCGTACAGGGCCACAAGAGACCCAGTACTTC
>TRBJ1-1|TRBV11-2|NA|NA
CASSLYSAEMNTEAFF
TGTGCCAGCAGCTTATATTCAGCGGAGATGAACACTGAAGCTTTCTTT
>TRBJ1-2|TRBV6-5|NA|NA
CASRAGTLDGYTF
TGTGCCAGCAGGGCCGGGACTTTGGATGGCTACACCTTC
>TRBJ2-1|TRBV5-1|NA|TRBD1
CASSLRWTGTDNEQFF
TGCGCCAGCAGCTTGCGATGGACAGGGACAGACAATGAGCAGTTCTTC
>TRBJ2-6|TRBV18|few|NA
CASSPPPGAGANVLTF
TGTGCCAGCTCACCACCGCCGGGTGCTGGGGCCAACGTCCTGACTTTC